Shown below are 7 T cell receptor beta chains from a single sample sequenced in a study of blood T cell repertoires in COVID-19. Repertoires were generated with immunoSEQ multiplex PCR, while TCRdb's copy carries only in-frame clones and drops some. The data show tens of thousands of clones, around 87% seen once. The sequencing input was peripheral blood. These receptors all come from a man over 45 with active or convalescent COVID-19.

J is TRBJ2-3 and V is TRBV5-6, with D hard to call. The CDR3 consists of 17 residues. Per germline, CDR1 SGHDT and CDR2 YYEEEE. V dropped 0 bases and J dropped 0 bases, with 14 bases sitting between them. For the CDR3, the DNA is TGTGCCAGCAGCTTGGCCCGGGTACCATCTAGCACAGATACGCAGTATTTT. Its translation: CASSLARVPSSTDTQYF.

A single count supports this clone. The chain employs TRBV30 and TRBJ2-7, with 12 bases aligning to TRBD1. Germline V CDR1 and CDR2: GTSNPN, SVGIG (reference sequence). V lost 2 bases and J lost 6; bases outside the gene matches: 2. The CDR3 is made up of 13 amino acids. For the CDR3, the DNA is TGTGCCTGGAGTCGGGACAGGGGGCTCGAGCAGTACTTC. Translated, it gives CAWSRDRGLEQYF. The full variable domain, with the rest looked up from reference TRBV30 and TRBJ2-7, is SQTIHQWPATLVQPVGSPLSLECTVEGTSNPNLYWYRQAAGRGLQLLFYSVGIGQISSEVPQNLSASRPQDRQFILSSKKLLLSDSGFYLCAWSRDRGLEQYFGPGTRLTVT.

The chain joins TRBV6-5 to TRBJ1-2, with 9 bases fitting TRBD1. Germline lookup yields CDR1 MNHEY and CDR2 SVGAGI. The trim removed 6 bases at V and 5 bases at J, leaving 7 bases unmatched. The length of the CDR3 is 14 residues. CDR3 DNA sequence: TGTGCCAGCAGGCCGGGACAGGGCTTTTATGGCTACACCTTC. Protein sequence: CASRPGQGFYGYTF.

This chain connects TRBV10-3 to TRBJ2-1; 10 bases are a match to TRBD2. Per the germline V gene, CDR1 is ENHRY and CDR2 is SYGVKD. Trimming at V came to 6 bases and at J to 9 bases, leaving 8 bases not matched to a gene. This CDR3 spans 14 amino acids. CDR3 DNA: TGTGCCATCAGCCTAGCGGGAGTGGAAGGTGAGCAGTTCTTC. The encoded protein is CAISLAGVEGEQFF.

The chain employs TRBV29-1 and TRBJ2-5, with D uncertain. The CDR3 spans 13 residues. Trimming took 3 bases from V and 4 from J, leaving 12 bases between them. In germline, CDR1 is SQVTM, CDR2 ANQGSEA. CDR3 nucleotides: TGCAGCGTTGAGCCTGGCAGAAGAGAGACCCAGTACTTC. Its translation is CSVEPGRRETQYF.

The chain recombines TRBV5-1 with TRBJ2-2, with D unclear. The V gene's germline CDR1 is SGHRS and CDR2 YFSETQ. Trimming shortened V by 0 bases and J by 1 base, and 4 bases separated the two germline ends. The CDR3 length is 14 residues. The CDR3 here is CASSLAGNTGELFF. Here the CDR3 DNA reads TGCGCCAGCAGCTTGGCAGGGAACACCGGGGAGCTGTTTTTT. Together with reference TRBV5-1 and TRBJ2-2, the CDR3 gives the full variable domain: KAGVTQTPRYLIKTRGQQVTLSCSPISGHRSVSWYQQTPGQGLQFLFEYFSETQRNKGNFPGRFSGRQFSNSRSEMNVSTLELGDSALYLCASSLAGNTGELFFGEGSRLTVL.

The V call is TRBV5-1, the J call TRBJ2-6; TRBD1 matches at 7 bases. Germline V CDR1 and CDR2: SGHRS, YFSETQ. With V trimmed by 5 bases and J by 0 bases, 5 bases remained unmatched. The CDR3 spans 16 residues. The CDR3 is CASRFGTDSGANVLTF. CDR3 nucleotides: TGCGCCAGCAGATTCGGGACAGACTCTGGGGCCAACGTCCTGACTTTC.